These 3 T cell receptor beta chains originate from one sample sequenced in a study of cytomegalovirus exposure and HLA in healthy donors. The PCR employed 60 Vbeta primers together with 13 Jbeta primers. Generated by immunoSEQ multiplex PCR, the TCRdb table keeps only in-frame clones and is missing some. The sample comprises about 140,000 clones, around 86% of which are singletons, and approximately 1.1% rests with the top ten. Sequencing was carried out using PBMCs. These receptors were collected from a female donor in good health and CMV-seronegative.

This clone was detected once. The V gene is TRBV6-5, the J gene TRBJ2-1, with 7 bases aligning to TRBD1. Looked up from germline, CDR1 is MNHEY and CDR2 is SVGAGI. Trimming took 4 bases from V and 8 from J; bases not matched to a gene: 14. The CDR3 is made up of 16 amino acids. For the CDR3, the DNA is TGTGCCAGCAGTTCTCCCCCGACAGGGCCCTTCGATGAGCAGTTCTTC. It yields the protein CASSSPPTGPFDEQFF.

CDR3 residues: CASSQGTVGQPQHF. Here the CDR3 DNA reads TGTGCCAGCAGCCAAGGGACTGTGGGGCAGCCCCAGCATTTT. This chain connects TRBV4-2 to TRBJ1-5; no firm D call. This CDR3 spans 14 amino acids. Germline assignment: CDR1 LGHNA and CDR2 YNFKEQ. Trimming stripped 1 base from V and 7 bases from J, with 11 bases between.

The CDR3 region has the DNA TGCGCCAGCAGCTCAACAGGGGCCTACGAGCAGTACTTC. Amino acids: CASSSTGAYEQYF. The chain joins TRBV5-1 to TRBJ2-7; 7 nucleotides agree with TRBD1. Trimming took 3 bases from V and 2 from J; bases not matched to a gene: 2. The CDR3 is 13 residues long. Germline CDR1 reads SGHRS; CDR2 reads YFSETQ.